This T cell receptor beta chain was profiled in a study of blood T cell repertoires in COVID-19. Study background: Nucleic acid was either cDNA or gDNA, and it came from T cells, B-cell-depleted T cells, or PBMCs.

This clone is a singleton in its sample. Profiling relied on immunoSEQ multiplex PCR, and the TCRdb table lists in-frame clones only, not all of them. The sample has over 25,000 clones, roughly 85% seen once; the top ten hold roughly a quarter. This receptor was obtained from a human donor in a cohort sampled during active COVID-19. Sequencing was carried out using peripheral blood.

The CDR3 is CASSQVGRGASNTGELFF. DNA of the CDR3: TGTGCCAGCAGCCAAGTAGGTAGGGGCGCGTCGAACACCGGGGAGCTGTTTTTT. This chain links TRBV3-1 (or the pseudogene TRBV3-2) with TRBJ2-2; D perhaps matches TRBD1 (5 bases). V was cut by 1 base and J by 0 bases, with 15 bases left in between. The CDR3 extends over 18 amino acids. Germline V CDR1 and CDR2: LGHDT, YNNKEL (reference sequence).